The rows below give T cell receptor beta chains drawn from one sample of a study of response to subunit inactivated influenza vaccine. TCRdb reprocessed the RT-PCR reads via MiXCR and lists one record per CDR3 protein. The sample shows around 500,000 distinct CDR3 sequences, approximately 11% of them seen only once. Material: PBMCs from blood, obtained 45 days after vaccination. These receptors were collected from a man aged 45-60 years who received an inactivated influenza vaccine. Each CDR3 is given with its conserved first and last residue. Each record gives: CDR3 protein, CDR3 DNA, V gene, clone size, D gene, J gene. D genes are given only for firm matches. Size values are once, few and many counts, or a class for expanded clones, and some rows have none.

CDR3: CASSLGLASSYNEQFF
DNA: TGTGCCAGCAGCCTAGGACTAGCCAGCTCCTACAATGAGCAGTTCTTC
V: TRBV7-2
size: many
D: TRBD2
J: TRBJ2-1

CDR3: CASSLRAEQFETQYF
DNA: TGCGCCAGCAGCTTGAGGGCAGAACAGTTCGAGACCCAGTACTTC
V: TRBV5-1
size: .
D: .
J: TRBJ2-5

CDR3: CASSRNPGGDQPQHF
DNA: TGTGCCAGCAGCCGAAACCCAGGGGGCGATCAGCCCCAGCATTTT
V: TRBV7-2
size: many
D: TRBD1
J: TRBJ1-5

CDR3: CASSLVAGGRETQYF
DNA: TGTGCCAGCAGCTTAGTCGCGGGGGGGAGAGAGACCCAGTACTTC
V: TRBV7-2
size: many
D: TRBD2
J: TRBJ2-5

CDR3: CASSTHVGVYTEAFF
DNA: TGTGCCAGCAGCACCCATGTCGGGGTGTACACTGAAGCTTTCTTT
V: TRBV28
size: many
D: .
J: TRBJ1-1

CDR3: CASSPEPYQPQHF
DNA: TGTGCCAGCAGCCCCGAACCATATCAGCCCCAGCATTTT
V: TRBV4-2
size: few
D: .
J: TRBJ1-5

CDR3: CASSLGTVRDF
DNA: TGTGCCAGCAGTCTCGGGACAGTAAGGGACTTC
V: TRBV12-3/TRBV12-4
size: .
D: TRBD1
J: TRBJ2-5

CDR3: CAWGSGNTGELFF
DNA: TGTGCCTGGGGGAGCGGGAACACCGGGGAGCTGTTTTTT
V: TRBV30
size: few
D: .
J: TRBJ2-2

CDR3: CASSYNRYYEQYF
DNA: TGTGCCAGCAGTTACAACAGGTACTACGAGCAGTACTTC
V: TRBV2
size: few
D: .
J: TRBJ2-7

CDR3: CTSSGDGFEGTEAFF
DNA: TGTACCAGCAGTGGGGACGGATTTGAGGGCACTGAAGCTTTCTTT
V: TRBV27
size: .
D: .
J: TRBJ1-1

CDR3: CSAVGGRNEQFF
DNA: TGCAGCGCGGTCGGCGGACGCAATGAGCAGTTCTTC
V: TRBV29-1
size: many
D: .
J: TRBJ2-1

CDR3: CASSVVGGGTSEQYF
DNA: TGTGCCAGCAGCGTAGTGGGAGGGGGGACCTCCGAGCAGTACTTC
V: TRBV9
size: .
D: .
J: TRBJ2-7

CDR3: CASSLAAGNTDTQYF
DNA: TGTGCCAGCAGCTTAGCGGCGGGGAACACAGATACGCAGTATTTT
V: TRBV11-2
size: .
D: .
J: TRBJ2-3

CDR3: CASSATSVEQFF
DNA: TGTGCCAGCAGCGCCACTAGCGTTGAGCAGTTCTTC
V: TRBV7-2
size: .
D: TRBD2
J: TRBJ2-1

CDR3: CASSSIRVGKTGELFF
DNA: TGTGCCAGCAGCAGTATCCGGGTCGGGAAGACCGGGGAGCTGTTTTTT
V: TRBV5-5
size: few
D: .
J: TRBJ2-2

CDR3: CAISETSGGGTDTQYF
DNA: TGTGCCATCAGTGAGACTAGCGGGGGAGGCACAGATACGCAGTATTTT
V: TRBV10-3
size: few
D: TRBD2
J: TRBJ2-3

CDR3: CASRGTLYEQYF
DNA: TGTGCCAGCCGGGGGACCCTTTACGAGCAGTACTTC
V: TRBV12-3/TRBV12-4
size: many
D: .
J: TRBJ2-7

CDR3: CASSLGAFATGGETQYF
DNA: TGCGCCAGCAGCTTGGGGGCTTTTGCAACAGGAGGGGAGACCCAGTACTTC
V: TRBV5-1
size: few
D: .
J: TRBJ2-5

CDR3: CASSLGMQPRSNEKLFF
DNA: TGCGCCAGCAGCTTAGGGATGCAGCCCCGATCTAATGAAAAACTGTTTTTT
V: TRBV5-1
size: .
D: .
J: TRBJ1-4

CDR3: CAIKPIEYTDRDPSGRGPDTQYF
DNA: TGTGCCATCAAACCGATAGAATACACGGACAGGGATCCTAGCGGGAGGGGCCCAGATACGCAGTATTTT
V: TRBV10-3
size: .
D: TRBD2
J: TRBJ2-3

CDR3: CASSWWGQETQYF
DNA: TGTGCCAGCAGCTGGTGGGGGCAAGAGACCCAGTACTTC
V: TRBV5-4
size: .
D: .
J: TRBJ2-5

CDR3: CASSFGRAQYF
DNA: TGTGCCAGCAGTTTTGGAAGGGCCCAGTACTTC
V: TRBV12-3/TRBV12-4
size: many
D: .
J: TRBJ2-5

CDR3: CASSFPLTQPNYGYTF
DNA: TGTGCCAGCAGTTTTCCCCTGACCCAACCCAACTATGGCTACACCTTC
V: TRBV12-3/TRBV12-4
size: few
D: .
J: TRBJ1-2

CDR3: CSAQHGANRRNEQFF
DNA: TGCAGTGCACAGCACGGCGCTAACCGGCGCAATGAGCAGTTCTTC
V: TRBV20-1
size: .
D: .
J: TRBJ2-1

CDR3: CASSIVSGNTGELFF
DNA: TGTGCCAGTAGTATAGTCTCCGGGAACACCGGGGAGCTGTTTTTT
V: TRBV19
size: .
D: .
J: TRBJ2-2

CDR3: CASSVDIAGDTDTQYF
DNA: TGTGCCAGCAGCGTAGATATAGCGGGAGACACAGATACGCAGTATTTT
V: TRBV9
size: .
D: TRBD2
J: TRBJ2-3

CDR3: CASSLVGDITEAFF
DNA: TGTGCCAGCAGCTTAGTCGGGGACATCACTGAAGCTTTCTTT
V: TRBV7-2
size: .
D: .
J: TRBJ1-1

CDR3: CASRPLRGTDTQYF
DNA: TGTGCCAGCAGACCGCTGAGGGGCACAGATACGCAGTATTTT
V: TRBV6-1
size: many
D: .
J: TRBJ2-3

CDR3: CASSQSVGDTQYF
DNA: TGTGCCAGCAGCCAGTCGGTCGGGGATACGCAGTATTTT
V: TRBV14
size: many
D: .
J: TRBJ2-3

CDR3: CASSQWGPSSTDTQYF
DNA: TGCGCCAGCAGCCAATGGGGTCCGTCTAGCACAGATACGCAGTATTTT
V: TRBV4-1
size: .
D: .
J: TRBJ2-3

CDR3: CASSDGSGTLYNEQFF
DNA: TGTGCCAGCAGTGATGGTAGCGGGACCCTCTACAATGAGCAGTTCTTC
V: TRBV25-1
size: .
D: TRBD2
J: TRBJ2-1

CDR3: CASGGPNTGELFF
DNA: TGTGCCAGCGGGGGGCCGAACACCGGGGAGCTGTTTTTT
V: TRBV6-2/TRBV6-3
size: many
D: .
J: TRBJ2-2

CDR3: CASSLHSAGGGKETQYF
DNA: TGTGCCAGCAGCTTACATAGTGCGGGAGGGGGGAAAGAGACCCAGTACTTC
V: TRBV7-3
size: few
D: TRBD2
J: TRBJ2-5

CDR3: CASSEPRREAFF
DNA: TGTGCCAGCAGTGAACCAAGACGGGAAGCTTTCTTT
V: TRBV28
size: .
D: .
J: TRBJ1-1

CDR3: CSARPPPGQGERETQYF
DNA: TGCAGTGCTAGACCTCCCCCGGGACAGGGAGAAAGAGAGACCCAGTACTTC
V: TRBV20-1
size: few
D: TRBD1
J: TRBJ2-5

CDR3: CASSLGDTRNTEAFF
DNA: TGTGCCAGCAGCTTAGGGGACACCAGGAACACTGAAGCTTTCTTT
V: TRBV7-9
size: .
D: .
J: TRBJ1-1

CDR3: CASSYSDISSYEQYF
DNA: TGTGCCAGCAGTTACTCCGACATCAGCTCCTACGAGCAGTACTTC
V: TRBV6-5
size: few
D: .
J: TRBJ2-7